The clone carrying this T cell receptor beta chain has a handful of counts. This specimen belongs to a study of beta chain features in type 1 diabetes. Every bit of the isolated RNA underwent reverse transcription, so sequencing read expressed TCRB transcripts. TCRdb's table, derived via immunoSEQ multiplex PCR, lists solely in-frame clones and lacks some. This repertoire shows about 290,000 clones, about 8% found once; its top ten account for 1%. Germline CDR1 is SGHTA and CDR2 is FQGNSA. The CDR3 is made up of 12 amino acids. V lost 5 bases and J 2 bases, leaving 6 bases between the germline ends. Sequencing input: central memory CD4+ T cells from blood. The origin of this receptor is a woman between 18 and 29 years old in good health. V and J are TRBV7-2 and TRBJ1-2; no firm D call. The CDR3 DNA follows: TGTGCCAGCAGCGGGCAGAACTATGGCTACACCTTC. Encoded protein: CASSGQNYGYTF.